This passage covers 21 T cell receptor beta chains from one sample sequenced in a study of cytomegalovirus exposure and HLA in healthy donors. Using immunoSEQ multiplex PCR, the repertoire was profiled, and TCRdb retains in-frame clones only, with some absent. The table has 150,000 to 180,000 clones, approximately 86% seen once. The sequencing input was PBMCs. These receptors were obtained from a man aged 18-30 years in good health and CMV-seropositive.

The CDR3 DNA reads as TGCGCCAGCAGCCAATTGGTCGGGGGGGCCGGGGATACGCAGTATTTT. Amino acid sequence: CASSQLVGGAGDTQYF. The chain carries TRBV4-1 and TRBJ2-3; the match to TRBD2 covers 8 bases. J was trimmed by 6 bases and V by 2 bases; bases with no gene match: 10. The CDR3 totals 16 residues. From germline, CDR1 is MGHRA and CDR2 YSYEKL.

V and J are TRBV2 and TRBJ2-2, with TRBD2 matching 11 bases. After removal of 3 bases from V and 6 bases from J, the junction contained 9 bases not matched to a gene. This CDR3 has 17 amino acids. Germline lookup yields CDR1 SNHLY and CDR2 FYNNEI. The CDR3 reads CASSDGITSGSPGELFF. Here the CDR3 DNA reads TGTGCCAGCAGTGATGGTATTACTAGCGGGAGTCCCGGGGAGCTGTTTTTT.

The chain couples TRBV7-9 to TRBJ1-1; D is perhaps TRBD1 (6 bases). There are 17 residues in the CDR3. Germline lookup yields CDR1 SEHNR and CDR2 FQNEAQ (reference sequence). V lost 0 bases to trimming and J lost 7 bases, with 21 bases between them. Written as DNA, the CDR3 is TGTGCCAGCAGCTTAGCGGGGCAGGGACATGGGAAAGGTGAAGCTTTCTTT. This gives the protein CASSLAGQGHGKGEAFF. Looking up the rest from reference TRBV7-9 and TRBJ1-1 gives the full variable domain: DTGVSQNPRHKITKRGQNVTFRCDPISEHNRLYWYRQTLGQGPEFLTYFQNEAQLEKSRLLSDRFSAERPKGSFSTLEIQRTEQGDSAMYLCASSLAGQGHGKGEAFFGQGTRLTVV.

The chain has TRBV6-5 and TRBJ2-1; 8 bases match TRBD2. Germline CDR1 is MNHEY and CDR2 is SVGAGI. J was trimmed by 9 bases and V by 2 bases; bases with no gene match: 12. The CDR3 spans 16 residues. The CDR3 coding sequence is TGTGCCAGCAGTTACGTATCGGGGGGGGGCCTCGGTGAGCAGTTCTTC. Protein: CASSYVSGGGLGEQFF.

This sequence joins TRBV7-2 and TRBJ1-1, with 7 bases fitting TRBD1. The germline gives CDR1 SGHTA, CDR2 FQGNSA. The CDR3 runs 15 residues. The V and J ends lost 5 bases and 5 bases, in that order; junction bases with no gene match: 11. The CDR3 coding sequence is TGTGCCAGCAGCCCCCGGGACAGCGGGGGTACTGAAGCTTTCTTT. It is translated as CASSPRDSGGTEAFF.

The CDR3 DNA follows: TGTGCCAGCAGCCTAGAGAGCCTAGCGAGGACTAGCACAGATACGCAGTATTTT. Protein product: CASSLESLARTSTDTQYF. The chain carries TRBV13 and TRBJ2-3; D perhaps matches TRBD2 (6 bases). There are 18 residues in the CDR3. CDR1 is PRHDT and CDR2 is FYEKMQ in the germline V gene (reference sequence). Trimming took off 5 bases at V and 0 bases at J, with 21 bases between the two ends.

V and J are TRBV7-2 and TRBJ2-1; weak D call: TRBD2 (7 bases). The germline V and J ends were trimmed by 5 bases and 5 bases, with 10 bases remaining between them. The V gene's germline CDR1 is SGHTA and CDR2 FQGNSA. The CDR3 covers 13 residues. CDR3 DNA sequence: TGTGCCAGCAGCGGGGGGGCCCACAATGAGCAGTTCTTC. It codes for CASSGGAHNEQFF.

The chain uses TRBV4-3 and TRBJ2-2; tentatively, D is TRBD1 (5 bases). CDR1 is LGHNA and CDR2 is YSLEER in the germline V gene. The length of the CDR3 is 14 residues. The germline V and J ends were trimmed by 0 bases and 3 bases, with 5 bases remaining between them. CDR3 residues: CASSQEGHTGELFF. The CDR3 DNA follows: TGCGCCAGCAGCCAAGAGGGGCACACCGGGGAGCTGTTTTTT.

The chain joins TRBV5-1 to TRBJ1-5, with D unresolved. Germline lookup yields CDR1 SGHRS and CDR2 YFSETQ. Between the trimmed V and J ends, which lost 4 bases and 2 bases, there was a span of 10 bases. The CDR3 spans 14 residues. The CDR3 DNA follows: TGCGCCAGCAGCCCCCGCGCTGGCAATCAGCCCCAGCATTTT. As protein: CASSPRAGNQPQHF.

This sequence joins TRBV7-2 and TRBJ2-2; possible D gene TRBD2, 6 bases. Trimming removed 6 bases from V and 0 bases from J, with 11 bases in between. From germline, CDR1 is SGHTA and CDR2 FQGNSA. This CDR3 is 15 amino acids long. CDR3: CASRNLATNTGELFF. CDR3 DNA sequence: TGTGCCAGCAGGAATCTAGCGACGAACACCGGGGAGCTGTTTTTT. Full variable domain (outside the CDR3, taken from reference TRBV7-2 and TRBJ2-2): GAGVSQSPSNKVTEKGKDVELRCDPISGHTALYWYRQSLGQGLEFLIYFQGNSAPDKSGLPSDRFSAERTGGSVSTLTIQRTQQEDSAVYLCASRNLATNTGELFFGEGSRLTVL.

The chain links TRBV15 to TRBJ2-1; D may be TRBD1 (6 bases). The CDR3 is 15 residues long. Per germline, CDR1 LNHNV and CDR2 YYDKDF (reference sequence). The V and J ends lost 2 bases and 4 bases respectively, with 12 bases between them. The CDR3 loop reads CATSRSGTKYNEQFF. CDR3 sequence (DNA): TGTGCCACCAGCAGATCCGGGACAAAGTACAATGAGCAGTTCTTC.

The chain has TRBV6-5 and TRBJ2-7; D unclear. Germline-derived CDR1 and CDR2 are MNHEY and SVGAGI. The CDR3 has 13 amino acids. Trimming took off 3 bases at V and 5 bases at J, with 11 bases between the two ends. The CDR3, as DNA: TGTGCCAGCAGTTATGGGCCTCCGCACGAGCAGTACTTC. As protein: CASSYGPPHEQYF.

The V gene is TRBV5-1, the J gene TRBJ2-3; tentative D call: TRBD2 (5 bases). CDR3 length: 15 residues. CDR1 and CDR2 (germline): SGHRS, YFSETQ. Trimming pared 1 base from V and 6 bases from J, leaving 15 bases between. CDR3 sequence (DNA): TGCGCCAGCAGCTTGCATCGAGGGTCCCCCGATACGCAGTATTTT. Translated, it gives CASSLHRGSPDTQYF.

This clone came up a few times. The chain recombines TRBV4-2 with TRBJ2-2; D remains unclear. This CDR3 spans 15 amino acids. V was cut by 3 bases and J by 1 base, with 9 bases left in between. Germline V gene lookup returns CDR1 LGHNA and CDR2 YNFKEQ. The CDR3 bases are TGTGCCAGCAGCCAGAGCTCCGAGAACACCGGGGAGCTGTTTTTT. It yields the protein CASSQSSENTGELFF.

In its sample, this clone was seen a few times. This rearrangement joins TRBV6-5 to TRBJ1-5, with D possibly being TRBD1 (6 bases). The CDR3 loop spans 15 amino acids. From germline, CDR1 is MNHEY and CDR2 SVGAGI. Trimming removed 0 bases at V and 8 bases at J, with 14 bases between. The CDR3 spells CASSYSYRVGEPQHF. Here the CDR3 DNA reads TGTGCCAGCAGTTACTCGTACAGGGTTGGGGAGCCCCAGCATTTT.

This clone was detected only a few times. J is TRBJ1-6 and V is TRBV6-1, with a tentative D call TRBD1 (6 bases). The CDR3 has 15 amino acids. The V and J ends lost 1 base and 13 bases respectively, with 17 bases between them. In germline, CDR1 is MNHNS, CDR2 SASEGT. CDR3 DNA sequence: TGTGCCAGCAGTGAAGGACAGGTCTCCCTGACGCCCCTCCACTTT. This codes for CASSEGQVSLTPLHF.

The chain carries TRBV6-5 and TRBJ2-3; 11 bases are shared with TRBD2. The germline CDR1 and CDR2 sequences are MNHEY and SVGAGI. The CDR3 extends over 14 amino acids. Trimming took 6 bases from V and 4 from J; bases not matched to a gene: 3. CDR3 residues: CASRRLAGSDTQYF. The CDR3 coding sequence is TGTGCCAGCAGACGACTAGCGGGATCAGATACGCAGTATTTT.

This clone has only one observation. This chain connects TRBV4-2 to TRBJ2-7, with D possibly matching TRBD2 (6 bases). The germline V and J ends were trimmed by 0 bases and 2 bases, with 11 bases remaining between them. This CDR3 region has 15 residues. Germline V gives CDR1 LGHNA, CDR2 YNFKEQ. The CDR3 coding sequence is TGTGCCAGCAGCCAAGAAATCGGGGGAACCTACGAGCAGTACTTC. Translating it yields CASSQEIGGTYEQYF.

CDR3 residues: CAWNLAELVDEQFF. CDR3 coding DNA: TGTGCCTGGAACCTAGCGGAGCTGGTGGATGAGCAGTTCTTC. V is TRBV30 and J is TRBJ2-1; TRBD2 matches 7 bases. Germline values: CDR1 GTSNPN, CDR2 SVGIG (reference sequence). With 4 bases clipped from V and 8 bases from J, the junction kept 11 bases outside the gene matches. The CDR3 sequence is 14 residues long.

The chain has TRBV7-2 and TRBJ1-5, with D unclear. CDR1 SGHTA and CDR2 FQGNSA come from the germline V gene. The length of the CDR3 is 13 residues. V was trimmed by 8 bases and J by 0 bases, leaving 8 bases between them. CDR3 in amino acids: CASCLSSNQPQHF. The CDR3 region has the DNA TGTGCCAGCTGTCTGAGTAGCAATCAGCCCCAGCATTTT.

CDR3 in DNA: TGCGCCAGCAGCCAAGGGACCGGGACAGGGGGCACCGGGGAGCTGTTTTTT. Its translation: CASSQGTGTGGTGELFF. J is TRBJ2-2 and V is TRBV4-3, with TRBD1 matching 11 bases. CDR1 is LGHNA, CDR2 YSLEER, per germline. V dropped 1 base and J dropped 4; count of bases not matched to a gene: 5. The CDR3 totals 17 residues.